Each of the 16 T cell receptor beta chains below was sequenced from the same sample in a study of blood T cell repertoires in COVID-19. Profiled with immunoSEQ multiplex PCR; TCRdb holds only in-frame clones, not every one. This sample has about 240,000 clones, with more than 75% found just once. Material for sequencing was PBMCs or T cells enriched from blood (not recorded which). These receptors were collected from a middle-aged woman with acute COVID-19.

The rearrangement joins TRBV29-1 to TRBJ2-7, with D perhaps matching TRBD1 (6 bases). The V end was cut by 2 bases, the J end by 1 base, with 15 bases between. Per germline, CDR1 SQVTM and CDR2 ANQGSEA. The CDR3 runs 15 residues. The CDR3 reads CSVELRTDLSYEQYF. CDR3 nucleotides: TGCAGCGTTGAATTACGGACAGACCTTTCCTACGAGCAGTACTTC.

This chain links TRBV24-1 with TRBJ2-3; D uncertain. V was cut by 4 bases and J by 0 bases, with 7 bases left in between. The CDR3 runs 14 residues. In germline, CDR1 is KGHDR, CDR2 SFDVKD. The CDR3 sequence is CATSEPRSTDTQYF. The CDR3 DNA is TGTGCCACCAGTGAGCCCCGGAGCACAGATACGCAGTATTTT.

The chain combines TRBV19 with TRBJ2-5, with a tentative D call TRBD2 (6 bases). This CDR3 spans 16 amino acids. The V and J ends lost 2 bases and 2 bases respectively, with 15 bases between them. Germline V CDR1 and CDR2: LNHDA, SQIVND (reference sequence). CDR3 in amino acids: CASSISGSGVQETQYF. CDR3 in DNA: TGTGCCAGTAGTATATCCGGTAGCGGTGTTCAAGAGACCCAGTACTTC.

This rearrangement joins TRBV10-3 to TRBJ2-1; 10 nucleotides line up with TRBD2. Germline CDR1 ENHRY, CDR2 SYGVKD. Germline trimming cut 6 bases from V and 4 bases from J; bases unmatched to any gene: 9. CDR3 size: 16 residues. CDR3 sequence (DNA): TGTGCCATCAGGAAAAACCCTAGCGGGAGTTACAATGAGCAGTTCTTC. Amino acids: CAIRKNPSGSYNEQFF.

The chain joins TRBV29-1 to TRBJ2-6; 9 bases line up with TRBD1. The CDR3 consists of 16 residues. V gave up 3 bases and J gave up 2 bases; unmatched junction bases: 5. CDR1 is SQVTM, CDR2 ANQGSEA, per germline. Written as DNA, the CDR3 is TGCAGCGTTGACGGACAGGGGAGGACTGGGGCCAACGTCCTGACTTTC. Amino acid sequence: CSVDGQGRTGANVLTF.

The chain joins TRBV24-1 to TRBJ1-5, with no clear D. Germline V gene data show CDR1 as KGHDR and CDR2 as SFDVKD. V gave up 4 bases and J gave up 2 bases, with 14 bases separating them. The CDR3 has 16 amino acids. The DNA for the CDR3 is TGTGCCACCAGTGAGGCCGGGAACGAAGGCAATCAGCCCCAGCATTTT. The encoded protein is CATSEAGNEGNQPQHF.

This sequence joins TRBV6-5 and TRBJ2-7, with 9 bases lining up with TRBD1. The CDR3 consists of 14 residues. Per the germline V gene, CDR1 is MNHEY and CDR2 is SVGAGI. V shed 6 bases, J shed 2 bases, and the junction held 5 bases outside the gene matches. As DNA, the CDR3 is TGTGCCAGCAGGGGGACAGGGACCACCTACGAGCAGTACTTC. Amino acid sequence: CASRGTGTTYEQYF.

The CDR3 is CASSEVTGDNYEQYF. The DNA of the CDR3 is TGTGCCAGCAGTGAAGTAACAGGGGACAACTACGAGCAGTACTTC. The chain has TRBV2 and TRBJ2-7; TRBD1 matches 7 bases. This CDR3 spans 15 amino acids. Per germline, CDR1 SNHLY and CDR2 FYNNEI. The junction had 6 bases not matched to a gene; V was cut back by 1 base and J by 3 bases.

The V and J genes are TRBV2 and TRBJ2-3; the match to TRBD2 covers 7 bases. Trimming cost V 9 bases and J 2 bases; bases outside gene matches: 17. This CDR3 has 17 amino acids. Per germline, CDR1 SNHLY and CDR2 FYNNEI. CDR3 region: CARNIDSSSGDTDTQYF. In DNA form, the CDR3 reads TGTGCCAGGAATATCGACTCGTCTAGCGGAGACACAGATACGCAGTATTTT.

This CDR3 is CASSSSGQAAYNEQFF. The CDR3 coding sequence is TGTGCCAGCAGCTCTTCGGGACAGGCGGCCTACAATGAGCAGTTCTTC. The chain uses TRBV7-9 and TRBJ2-1; TRBD1 aligns across 8 bases. CDR1 and CDR2 from the germline V gene are SEHNR and FQNEAQ (reference sequence). The V and J ends lost 4 bases and 2 bases, in that order; junction bases with no gene match: 7. The CDR3 loop spans 16 amino acids.

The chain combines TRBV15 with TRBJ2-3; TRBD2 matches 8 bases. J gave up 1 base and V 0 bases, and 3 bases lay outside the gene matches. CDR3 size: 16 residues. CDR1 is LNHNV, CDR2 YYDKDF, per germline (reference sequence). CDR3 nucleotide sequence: TGTGCCACCAGCAGAGACCCAGCGGGAGGCACAGATACGCAGTATTTT. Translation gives CATSRDPAGGTDTQYF.

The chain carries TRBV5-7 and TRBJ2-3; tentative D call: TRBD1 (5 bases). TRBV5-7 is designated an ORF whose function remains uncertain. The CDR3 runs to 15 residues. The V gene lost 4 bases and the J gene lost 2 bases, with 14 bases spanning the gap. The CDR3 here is CASSHVGATTDTQYF. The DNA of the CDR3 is TGTGCCAGCAGCCACGTTGGGGCCACCACAGATACGCAGTATTTT.

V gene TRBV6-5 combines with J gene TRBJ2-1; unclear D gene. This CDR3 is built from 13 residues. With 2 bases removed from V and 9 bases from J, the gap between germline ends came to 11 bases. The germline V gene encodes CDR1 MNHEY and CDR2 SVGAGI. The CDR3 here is CASSYRLDGEQFF. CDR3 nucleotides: TGTGCCAGCAGTTACCGACTTGACGGTGAGCAGTTCTTC.

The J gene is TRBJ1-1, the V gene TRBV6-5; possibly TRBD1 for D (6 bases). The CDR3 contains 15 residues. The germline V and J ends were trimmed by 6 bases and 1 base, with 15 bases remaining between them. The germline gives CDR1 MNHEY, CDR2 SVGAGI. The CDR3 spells CASSILGAGNTEAFF. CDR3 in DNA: TGTGCCAGCAGCATCCTGGGGGCCGGGAACACTGAAGCTTTCTTT.

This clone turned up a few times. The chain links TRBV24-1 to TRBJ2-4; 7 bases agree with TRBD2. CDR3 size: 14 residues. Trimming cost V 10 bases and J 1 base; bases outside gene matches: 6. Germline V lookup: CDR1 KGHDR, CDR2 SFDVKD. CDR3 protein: CATSSSGAKNIQYF. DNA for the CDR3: TGTGCCACGAGTAGTAGCGGGGCCAAAAACATTCAGTACTTC.

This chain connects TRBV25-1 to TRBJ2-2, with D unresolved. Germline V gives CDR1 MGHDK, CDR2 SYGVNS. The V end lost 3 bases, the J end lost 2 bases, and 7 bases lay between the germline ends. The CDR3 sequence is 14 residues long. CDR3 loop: CASSEVLNTGELFF. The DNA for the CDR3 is TGTGCCAGCAGTGAGGTCCTAAACACCGGGGAGCTGTTTTTT.